The source of this T cell receptor beta chain is a study of T cell repertoires in cytomegalovirus infection. Study-wide background: Epitope selection comprised recently identified HLA-C-restricted CMV epitopes and well-studied HLA-B-restricted CMV epitopes. Based on public TCR beta signatures, there were indications of CMV infection and of a matching HLA type. Points from the study as a whole: There were carriers of CMV plus the relevant HLA, and cumulative public TCR beta family frequency identified them. Across the ex vivo response, the dominant clonotypes were HLA-C-restricted CMV-specific TCR beta clonotypes.

In its sample, this clonotype was seen a few times. Antigen specificity is unknown. In germline, CDR1 is MNHNS, CDR2 SASEGT. The CDR3 sequence is 14 residues long. V was trimmed by 0 bases and J by 4 bases, leaving 9 bases between them. TCRdb re-derived calls from the reads in MiXCR, one entry per CDR3 protein. The table lists hundreds of thousands of distinct CDR3 sequences, 30% to 40% of them singletons. The gene calls are TRBV6-1 and TRBJ1-2, with D hard to call. This clonotype originated in a human donor in good health (CMV status not recorded). Some clones in this sample may be carry-over from other donors' samples. The sample here was cultured PBMCs, taken from culture after CMV antigen stimulation. CDR3 in amino acids: CASSEAGGGYGYTF. Written as DNA, the CDR3 is TGTGCCAGCAGTGAAGCCGGTGGCGGCTATGGCTACACCTTC.